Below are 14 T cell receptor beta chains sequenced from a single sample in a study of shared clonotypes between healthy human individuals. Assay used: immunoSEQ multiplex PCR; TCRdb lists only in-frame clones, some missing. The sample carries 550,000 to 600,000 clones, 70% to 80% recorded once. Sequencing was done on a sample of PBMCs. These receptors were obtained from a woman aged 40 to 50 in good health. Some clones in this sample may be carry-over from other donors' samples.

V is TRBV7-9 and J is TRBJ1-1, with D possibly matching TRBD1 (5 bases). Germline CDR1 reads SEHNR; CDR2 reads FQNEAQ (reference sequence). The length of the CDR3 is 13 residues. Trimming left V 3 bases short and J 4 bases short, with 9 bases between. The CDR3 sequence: CASSFREGTEAFF. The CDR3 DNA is TGTGCCAGCAGCTTCAGGGAGGGCACTGAAGCTTTCTTT.

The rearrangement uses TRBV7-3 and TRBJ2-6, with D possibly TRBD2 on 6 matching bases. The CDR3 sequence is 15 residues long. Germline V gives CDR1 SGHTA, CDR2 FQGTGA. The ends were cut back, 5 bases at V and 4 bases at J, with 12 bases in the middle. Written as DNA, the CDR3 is TGTGCCAGCAGCAACCGGGACTTGGGGGCCAACGTCCTGACTTTC. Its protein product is CASSNRDLGANVLTF.

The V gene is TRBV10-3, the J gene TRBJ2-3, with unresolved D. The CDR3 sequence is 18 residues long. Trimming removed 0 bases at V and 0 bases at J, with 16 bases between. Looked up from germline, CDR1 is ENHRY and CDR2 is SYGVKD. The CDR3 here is CAISESMSQASSTDTQYF. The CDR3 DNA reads TGTGCCATCAGTGAGTCGATGTCTCAAGCGTCTAGCACAGATACGCAGTATTTT.

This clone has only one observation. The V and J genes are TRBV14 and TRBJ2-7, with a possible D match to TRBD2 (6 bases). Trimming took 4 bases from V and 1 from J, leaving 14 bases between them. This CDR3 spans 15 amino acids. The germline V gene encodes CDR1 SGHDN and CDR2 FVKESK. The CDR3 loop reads CASSRRERSSYEQYF. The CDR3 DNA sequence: TGTGCCAGCAGCCGTCGGGAGCGGAGTTCCTACGAGCAGTACTTC.

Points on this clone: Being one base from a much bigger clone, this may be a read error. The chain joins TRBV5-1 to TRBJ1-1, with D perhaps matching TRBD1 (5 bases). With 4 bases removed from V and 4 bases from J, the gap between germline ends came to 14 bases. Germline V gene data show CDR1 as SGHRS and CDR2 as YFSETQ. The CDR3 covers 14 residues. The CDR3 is CASSPRVGGTEAFF. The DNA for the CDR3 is TGCGCCAGCAGCCCGAGAGTGGGGGGCACTGAAGCTTTCTTT.

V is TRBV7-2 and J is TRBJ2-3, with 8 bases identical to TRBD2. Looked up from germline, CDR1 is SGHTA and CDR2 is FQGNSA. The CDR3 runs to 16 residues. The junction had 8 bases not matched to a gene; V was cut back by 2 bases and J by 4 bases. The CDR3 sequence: CASSLSSGKGADTQYF. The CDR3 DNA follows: TGTGCCAGCAGCTTAAGTAGCGGGAAGGGCGCAGATACGCAGTATTTT.

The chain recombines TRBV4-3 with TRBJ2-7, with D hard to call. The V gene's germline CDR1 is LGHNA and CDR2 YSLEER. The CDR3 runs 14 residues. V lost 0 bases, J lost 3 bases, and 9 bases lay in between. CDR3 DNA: TGCGCCAGCAGCCAAGATACGGGCAGCTACGAGCAGTACTTC. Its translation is CASSQDTGSYEQYF.

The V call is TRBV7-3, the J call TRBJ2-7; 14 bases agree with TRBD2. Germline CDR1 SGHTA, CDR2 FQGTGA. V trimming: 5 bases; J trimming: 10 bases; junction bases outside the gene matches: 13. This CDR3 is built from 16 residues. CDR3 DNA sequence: TGTGCCAGCAGCCCCAGGACTAGCGGGAGGTCTACGAAACAGTACTTC. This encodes CASSPRTSGRSTKQYF.

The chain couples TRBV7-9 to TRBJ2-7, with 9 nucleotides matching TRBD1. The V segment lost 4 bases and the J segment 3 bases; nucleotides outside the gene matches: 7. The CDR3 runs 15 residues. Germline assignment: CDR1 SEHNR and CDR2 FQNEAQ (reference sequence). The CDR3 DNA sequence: TGTGCCAGCAGCTCCGGGACAGGGAGTGGCTACGAGCAGTACTTC. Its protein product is CASSSGTGSGYEQYF.

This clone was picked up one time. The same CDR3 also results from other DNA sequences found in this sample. The CDR3 here is CASSRTGYEQYF. The CDR3 nucleotides read TGTGCCAGCAGCCGGACAGGCTACGAGCAGTACTTC. The J gene is TRBJ2-7, the V gene TRBV7-2, with TRBD1 matching over 7 bases. V gave up 5 bases and J gave up 3 bases; unmatched junction bases: 1. This CDR3 is 12 amino acids long. Germline V gene sequence: CDR1 SGHTA, CDR2 FQGNSA.

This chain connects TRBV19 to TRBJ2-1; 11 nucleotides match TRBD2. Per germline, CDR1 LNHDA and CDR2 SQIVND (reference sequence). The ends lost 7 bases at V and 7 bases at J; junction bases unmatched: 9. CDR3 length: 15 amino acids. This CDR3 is CASTLGTSGINEQFF. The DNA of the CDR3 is TGTGCCAGTACTCTTGGGACTAGCGGAATTAATGAGCAGTTCTTC.

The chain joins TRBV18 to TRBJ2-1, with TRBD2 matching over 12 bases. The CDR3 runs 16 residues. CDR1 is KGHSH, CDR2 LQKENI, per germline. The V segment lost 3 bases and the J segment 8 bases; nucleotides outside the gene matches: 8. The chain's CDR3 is CASSPLAGGPTDEQFF. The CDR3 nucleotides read TGTGCCAGCTCACCGCTAGCGGGAGGGCCAACTGATGAGCAGTTCTTC. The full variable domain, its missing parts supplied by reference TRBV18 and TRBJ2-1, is NAGVMQNPRHLVRRRGQEARLRCSPMKGHSHVYWYRQLPEEGLKFMVYLQKENIIDESGMPKERFSAEFPKEGPSILRIQQVVRGDSAAYFCASSPLAGGPTDEQFFGPGTRLTVL.

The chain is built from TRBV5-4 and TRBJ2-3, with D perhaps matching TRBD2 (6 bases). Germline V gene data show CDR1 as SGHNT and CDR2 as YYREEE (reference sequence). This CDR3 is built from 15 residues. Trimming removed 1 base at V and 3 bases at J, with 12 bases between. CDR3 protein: CASSLKTSRTDTQYF. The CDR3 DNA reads TGTGCCAGCAGCTTGAAAACTAGCCGAACAGATACGCAGTATTTT.

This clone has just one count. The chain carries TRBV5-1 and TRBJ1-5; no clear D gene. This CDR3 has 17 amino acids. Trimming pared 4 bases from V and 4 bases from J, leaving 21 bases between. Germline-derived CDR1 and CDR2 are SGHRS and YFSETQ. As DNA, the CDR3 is TGCGCCAGCAGCGCCGGACCCGGGGAGAGGGAAAATCAGCCCCAGCATTTT. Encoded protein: CASSAGPGERENQPQHF.